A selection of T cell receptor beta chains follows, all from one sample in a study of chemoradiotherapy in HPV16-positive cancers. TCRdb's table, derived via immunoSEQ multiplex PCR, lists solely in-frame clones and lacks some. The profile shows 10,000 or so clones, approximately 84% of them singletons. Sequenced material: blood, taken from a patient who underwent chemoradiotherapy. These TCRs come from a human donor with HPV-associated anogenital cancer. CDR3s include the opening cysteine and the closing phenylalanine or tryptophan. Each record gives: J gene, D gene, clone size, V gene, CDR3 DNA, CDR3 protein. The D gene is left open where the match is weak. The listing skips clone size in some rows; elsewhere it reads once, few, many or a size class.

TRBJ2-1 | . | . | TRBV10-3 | TGTGCCATCAGTGAGTCGGTCGTTGGACAGGGAGGGACTAATGAGCAGTTCTTC | CAISESVVGQGGTNEQFF
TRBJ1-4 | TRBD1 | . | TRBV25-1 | TGTGCCAGCAGTGGGGCCCTAGGGACAGGCAAAGAAAAACTGTTTTTT | CASSGALGTGKEKLFF
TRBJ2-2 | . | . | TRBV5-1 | TGCGCCAGCAGCTTGGTTAGCCACGGGGAGCTGTTTTTT | CASSLVSHGELFF
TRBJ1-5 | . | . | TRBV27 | TGTGCCAGCAGTTTATCTACGCGGCAGCCCCAGCATTTT | CASSLSTRQPQHF
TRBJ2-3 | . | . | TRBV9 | TGTGCCAGCAGCGTAGTCGGGGATCAATCAGTCACAGATACGCAGTATTTT | CASSVVGDQSVTDTQYF
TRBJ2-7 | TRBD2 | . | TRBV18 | TGTGCCAGCTCACCTGGGACTAGCGGGGGTTCCTACGAGCAGTACTTC | CASSPGTSGGSYEQYF
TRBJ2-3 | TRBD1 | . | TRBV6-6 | TGTGCCAGCAGTTTCCTGGACAGGGGGGATACGCAGTATTTT | CASSFLDRGDTQYF
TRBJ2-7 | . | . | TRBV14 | TGTGCCAGCAGCCAAGATTTGACTACAGGGGAGCAGTACTTC | CASSQDLTTGEQYF
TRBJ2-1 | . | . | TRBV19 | TGTGCCAGTAGCACCGGGGACGTACAGTTCTTC | CASSTGDVQFF
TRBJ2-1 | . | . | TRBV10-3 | TGTGCCATCACCGGGGACGGAAACAATGAGCAGTTCTTC | CAITGDGNNEQFF
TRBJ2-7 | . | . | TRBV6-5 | TGTGCCAGCAGTTACTCCGCGCAGGGGCCATACGAGCAGTACTTC | CASSYSAQGPYEQYF
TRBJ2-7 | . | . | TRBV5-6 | TGTGCCAGCAGCTTGGGGTACTGGGGGGAGCAGTACTTC | CASSLGYWGEQYF
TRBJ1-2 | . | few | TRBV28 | TGTGCCAGTAAACAGGGCTATGGCTACACCTTC | CASKQGYGYTF
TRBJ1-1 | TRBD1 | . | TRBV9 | TGTGCCAGCAGCACATTTTCGGACAGGGGGTTAGGCACTGAAGCTTTCTTT | CASSTFSDRGLGTEAFF
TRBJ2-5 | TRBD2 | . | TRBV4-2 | TGTGCCAGCAGCCAAGATCAGGTGGGACAAAGCGGGGGGCCCCAAGAGACCCAGTACTTC | CASSQDQVGQSGGPQETQYF
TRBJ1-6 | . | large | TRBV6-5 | TGTGCCAGCAGTTACCTTGGGGAGTCACCCCTCCACTTT | CASSYLGESPLHF
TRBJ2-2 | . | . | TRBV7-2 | TGTGCCAGCAGCTTAGGGGCCAACACCGGGGAGCTGTTTTTT | CASSLGANTGELFF
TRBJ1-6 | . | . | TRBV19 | TGTGCCAGTAGTATGAGAGCACAGAACTCCTATAATTCACCCCTCCACTTT | CASSMRAQNSYNSPLHF
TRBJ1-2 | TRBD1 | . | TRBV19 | TGTGCCAGTACCCTGGGACAGGGGGCTCGGGGCTACACCTTC | CASTLGQGARGYTF
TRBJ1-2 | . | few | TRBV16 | TGTGCCAGCAGCCAAAGGACAGAGAATGGCTACACCTTC | CASSQRTENGYTF
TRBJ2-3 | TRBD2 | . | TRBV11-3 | TGTGCCAGCAGCCTTTACGGGGGAGGGGCAGGGTACGGCACAGATACGCAGTATTTT | CASSLYGGGAGYGTDTQYF
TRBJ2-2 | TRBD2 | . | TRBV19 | TGTGCCAGTAGTATCGGGCGGGGGGCGAACACCGGGGAGCTGTTTTTT | CASSIGRGANTGELFF
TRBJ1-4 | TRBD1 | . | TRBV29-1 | TGCAGCGTCGAGACAGGGGGGAATGAAAAACTGTTTTTT | CSVETGGNEKLFF
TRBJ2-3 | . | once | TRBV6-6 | TGTGCCAGCGGTAGACGTGTCGCTAGCACAGATACGCAGTATTTT | CASGRRVASTDTQYF
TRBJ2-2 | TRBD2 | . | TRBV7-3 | TGTGCCAGCAGCTTGAACCTAGCGGGGACCGGGGAGCTGTTTTTT | CASSLNLAGTGELFF
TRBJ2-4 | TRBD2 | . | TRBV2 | TGTGCCAGCGCCGGGGCGGGGGGGGCCAAAAACATTCAGTACTTC | CASAGAGGAKNIQYF
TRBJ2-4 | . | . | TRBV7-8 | TGTGCCAGCAGCTTAGACTTTAGCCACGGAAACATTCAGTACTTC | CASSLDFSHGNIQYF
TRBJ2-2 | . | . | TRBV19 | TGTGCCAGTAGTGCCCATGAAGGCGGGGAGCTGTTTTTT | CASSAHEGGELFF
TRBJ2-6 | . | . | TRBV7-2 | TGTGCCAGCAGCTTAGACCGCTCTGGGGCCAACGTCCTGACTTTC | CASSLDRSGANVLTF
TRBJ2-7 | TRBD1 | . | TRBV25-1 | TGTGCCAGCAGTGATTATCATTCCGGGACAGGCACCGAGCAGTACTTC | CASSDYHSGTGTEQYF
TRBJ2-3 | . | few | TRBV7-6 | TGTGCCAGCAGCCCCGGGCATTCGACTAGCACAGATACGCAGTATTTT | CASSPGHSTSTDTQYF
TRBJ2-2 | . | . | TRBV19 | TGTGCCAGTAGCCCCCCGGGCACGAACACCGGGGAGCTGTTTTTT | CASSPPGTNTGELFF
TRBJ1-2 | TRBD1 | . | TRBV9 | TGTGCCAGCAGCGTAAACTTGCAGGGGGCAAATGGCTACACCTTC | CASSVNLQGANGYTF
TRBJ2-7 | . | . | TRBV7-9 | TGTGCCAGCAGCTTAGGTCGGGGGTCCGAGCAGTACTTC | CASSLGRGSEQYF
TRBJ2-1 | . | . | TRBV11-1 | TGTGCCAGCAGCTTAGAGGGGAATGAGCAGTTCTTC | CASSLEGNEQFF
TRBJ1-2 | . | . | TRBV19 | TGTGCCAGTAGGCCGGACAGTAACTATGGCTACACCTTC | CASRPDSNYGYTF
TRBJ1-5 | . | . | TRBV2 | TGTGCCAGCAGTGAGGTGAGGGGGAATCAGCCCCAGCATTTT | CASSEVRGNQPQHF
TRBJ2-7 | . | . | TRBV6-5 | TGTGCCAGCAGCAAAACAGGGACCACCTACGAGCAGTACTTC | CASSKTGTTYEQYF
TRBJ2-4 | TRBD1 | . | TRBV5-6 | TGTGCCAGCAGCTTCGACAGGGGTATAGCCAAAAACATTCAGTACTTC | CASSFDRGIAKNIQYF
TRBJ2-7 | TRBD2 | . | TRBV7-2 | TGTGCCAGCAGCTCGAGGACTAGCGGGGGGCCCTTATCCTTCTACGAGCAGTACTTC | CASSSRTSGGPLSFYEQYF
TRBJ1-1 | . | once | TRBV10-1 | TGCGCCAGCAGTGCCCTAACGGAGGGGGACACTGAAGCTTTCTTT | CASSALTEGDTEAFF
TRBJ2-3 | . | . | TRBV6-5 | TGTGCCAGCAGTTACGGCGGAGCTAGCACAGATACGCAGTATTTT | CASSYGGASTDTQYF
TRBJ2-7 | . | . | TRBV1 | TGCACCAGCAGCCAAGATCGGGGGGCCTGGTCCTACGAGCAGTACTTC | CTSSQDRGAWSYEQYF
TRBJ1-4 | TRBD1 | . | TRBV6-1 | TGTGCCAGCAGTGAACCTGGGACAGGGGATGAAAAACTGTTTTTT | CASSEPGTGDEKLFF
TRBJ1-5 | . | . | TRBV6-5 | TGTGCCAGCAGTCGCCTCGGTGGTGATCAGCCCCAGCATTTT | CASSRLGGDQPQHF
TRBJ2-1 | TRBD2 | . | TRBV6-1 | TGTGCCAGCAGTGAAGAGGCGAGCGGGGGCCTTTACAATGAGCAGTTCTTC | CASSEEASGGLYNEQFF
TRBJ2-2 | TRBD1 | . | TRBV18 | TGTGCCAGCTCACCGGGGACAGGATACACCGGGGAGCTGTTTTTT | CASSPGTGYTGELFF
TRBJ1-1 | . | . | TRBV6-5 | TGTGCCAGCAGTTACCGGGGGGAAGGAACTGAAGCTTTCTTT | CASSYRGEGTEAFF
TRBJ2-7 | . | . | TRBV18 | TGTGCCAGCTCACCACCCGGCGATCCCCACTACGAGCAGTACTTC | CASSPPGDPHYEQYF
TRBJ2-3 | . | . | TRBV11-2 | TGTGCCAGCAGCTTAGAGGGTGGCCGCTCTAGCACAGATACGCAGTATTTT | CASSLEGGRSSTDTQYF
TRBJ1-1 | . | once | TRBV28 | TGTGCCAGCAGTTCTTTTCAGGGGCCGGGGAACACTGAAGCTTTCTTT | CASSSFQGPGNTEAFF